This T cell receptor beta chain was profiled in a study of cytomegalovirus exposure and HLA in healthy donors (dated by TCRdb to 2015 to 2018). For the wider study: According to an earlier analysis of several hundred of the donors, roughly 180 million T cells yielded approximately 120 million unique TCR beta sequences and roughly 280 Gb of sequence data. Approximately 300 gigabases of sequencing data and tens of millions of unique TCR sequences were included in an early release covering under 650 HLA-typed donors. Of the approximately 370 genotyped donors, 75% to 85% were placed in the genetic ancestry cluster associated with self-reported Caucasian donors. The study aimed to test whether cataloging public T cell receptors could reveal signatures of past pathogen exposure. Using immunosequencing, the study profiled T cell repertoires from 500 to 800 subjects and related those repertoires to cytomegalovirus serostatus. In addition to the first cohort of 650 to 800 subjects, a separate validation cohort of about 120 different subjects was used. The study combined high-throughput TCR immunosequencing, statistical association of individual TCRs with disease status, and machine learning to predict cytomegalovirus infection status. To study patterns of TCR occurrence, a later analysis re-analyzed previously published TCR beta repertoires from more than 550 donors and added high-resolution HLA genotyping. The later analysis used no new phenotypic data to find candidate immune exposures, relying instead on TCR beta sequences and their occurrence across donors. An earlier analysis of several hundred of the donors applied high-throughput TCR beta sequencing to assess whether each TCR beta V gene segment acted as functional or pseudogenic. Donor age, sex, ethnicity and CMV serostatus were compiled together with the repertoire data. Genome-wide SNP genotypes for about three fifths of the roughly 700 donors were used in a later genetic analysis, which treated that subset as a discovery cohort. All discovery cohort repertoires had been generated on a single sequencing platform. Both class I and class II loci were covered by HLA typing, at four-digit resolution. Typing coverage differed by locus: A, B, C, DRB1 and DQB1 were typed in about 629-640 donors, DQA1 in 500 to 550, DPA1 in roughly 590, and DPB1 in just under 490. Because of strong linkage in the cohort, roughly five DR-DQ haplotypes were treated as single units for association and clustering. Among some 410 genotyped donors of the cohort, an average of roughly 230,000 unique TCR beta nucleotide sequences was sequenced per donor, of which 15% to 20% were non-productive.

In total, roughly 710 healthy bone marrow donors made up the cohort. All cohort members were sampled while nominally healthy, although unrecorded immune exposures were likely present. The donor tested CMV seropositive, placing the donor among the approximately 290 seropositive members of the cohort. A peripheral blood sample was collected from each donor, and TCR beta sequencing was performed on peripheral blood mononuclear cells. Genomic DNA extraction from the blood cell samples was performed with the Qiagen DNeasy Blood Extraction Kit. The germline V gene specifies SGHVS as CDR1 and FQNEAQ as CDR2. From cysteine to phenylalanine, the CDR3 is 17 amino acids long. Only CDR3 DNA is held: 51 bases, read in frame from base 1. V is cut by 4 bases and J by 2 bases, and the space between the germline ends is 18 bases. Library preparation employed the immunoSEQ multiplex PCR assay. For the multiplex PCR, a mixture combining 60 forward primers for TCR Vbeta segments and 13 reverse primers for TCR Jbeta segments was used. Amplification of the CDR3 region of rearranged TCR beta genes was performed with a multiplex PCR assay on genomic DNA. Amplified TCR beta libraries were sequenced as 87-base-pair reads on the Illumina HiSeq System. The original pipeline was this. Across the 500 to 700 repertoires, a later analysis counted tens of millions of unique TCR beta chains, roughly 11 million of which were shared by at least two donors. Raw reads were error-corrected and collapsed into unique sequences with a nearest-neighbor algorithm that merged closely related sequences to remove PCR and sequencing errors. To assign V, D and J gene segments, CDR3 sequences were aligned to IMGT reference sequences. For a sequence to be retained, a match of at least six nucleotides to both a V gene segment and a J gene segment was required. Rearrangements were called productive when the CDR3 lacked stop codons and stayed in frame with V and J; all others were non-productive. Following IMGT convention, CDR3 was defined as the stretch from the second conserved V-encoded cysteine to the conserved J-encoded phenylalanine. The earlier analysis of a few hundred of the donors excluded sequences that lacked an unambiguous match to a single V gene segment. An earlier analysis of fewer than 650 of the donors classified V segments as functional when productive rearrangements were above 56.7% and as segregating when the standard deviation between donors was above 5%. To diagnose cytomegalovirus status from the catalog of TCR beta chain sequences, a statistical classification framework was built. V and J gene assignment, in a later analysis, came from comparing TCR nucleotide sequences with IMGT/GENE-DB human TR gene sequences. The TCRdist pipeline was used in a later analysis to assign CDR3 sequences and most-parsimonious VDJ recombination scenarios. In a later analysis, every TCR beta chain was defined by the combination of its CDR3 amino acid sequence and its V-gene family, and reads without a unique V-gene family were dropped. To address suspected cross-contamination and a sequencing artifact, a later analysis removed under 600 highly shared, low-generation-probability nucleotide sequences. In a later analysis, a clonal expansion index for each public chain was calculated from normalized within-repertoire ranks of inferred template counts. Generation probabilities in a later analysis came from a VDJ recombination model fitted to out-of-frame rearrangements, and those results were checked against IGoR. In a later analysis, TCR-TCR, TCR-HLA and TCR-CMV co-occurrence was scored with hypergeometric tests, and a repertoire-size bias correction was applied to TCR pairs. In a later analysis, false discovery rates were estimated by permuting HLA or CMV assignments 20 times. A later analysis grouped co-occurring TCRs with DBSCAN, adding TCRdist sequence similarity when clustering within HLA-allele-positive subsets. For co-occurrence clustering, repertoires with fewer than 30,000 or more than 120,000 public chains were excluded, along with five repertoires with anomalous nucleotide sharing. What TCRdb holds here is the immuneACCESS table cut down to in-frame rearrangements. Part of the clones is not present; checked against another copy, under half of the missing clones reflect an unresolved V gene, and the others are unexplained. The V and J calls and clone size were taken over from that table, and D and trimming were inferred from the DNA. The sample records around 190,000 clones, 79% of which are singletons. The ten largest clones represent nearly 4.5% of the sample.

Notes on this clone: This receptor's antigen is unknown. No qualities accompany the bases; no much larger clone lies one base away.

What the authors observed across the whole study: Most TCR sequences were observed very rarely across donors, whereas some public TCRs were present in many individuals. In both the original and validation cohorts, the classifier was reported to diagnose cytomegalovirus status with high specificity and sensitivity. The presence/absence analyses assumed that sequencing depth was roughly uniform across donors, and that assumption may not be true. Because HLA typing was unavailable for some donors at each locus, only the typed subset was used in association tests. According to a later analysis, TCR association rates differed among HLA loci, with DRB1 alleles showing the most associated TCRs and HLA-C alleles showing the fewest. Because the 87-base-pair reads could not distinguish some IMGT-functional V segments, including TRBV6-2 and TRBV6-3, those segments were excluded. In an earlier analysis of 587 of the donors, most TCR beta V segments appeared in productive rearrangements about 87% or about 30% of the time, broadly matching IMGT annotations. At a false discovery rate of 0.05, a later analysis linked about 17,000 TCR beta sequences to specific HLA alleles. A few of the identified cytomegalovirus-associated TCR beta chains were confirmed in vitro to be specific for cytomegalovirus antigens. The cohort was sequenced for TCR beta chains only, and without alpha or paired-chain data the features that could be detected were limited. A later genetic analysis associated a missense DCLRE1C variant with V-gene and J-gene trimming of TCR beta chains, and an independent cohort replicated the association. Immune exposure information for the cohort was limited to CMV serostatus. A later genetic analysis reported fewer N-insertions in productive TCRs among donors in an Asian-associated ancestry cluster than the approximately 700-donor mean. A further reported finding was that TCR beta sequences accurately predicted the HLA-A and HLA-B alleles for most subjects in the first cohort. Several of the top co-occurrence clusters appeared to be linked to parvovirus B19, influenza, CMV and Epstein-Barr virus, according to a later analysis. Strong co-occurrence of HLA alleles, especially DR and DQ, made assigning TCR associations to individual alleles difficult. Linkage disequilibrium might explain the correlated functional status among segregating V segments, but an unknown experimental factor could not be excluded. Over 15 rarely observed V segments, including chromosome 9 orphons, were excluded from the earlier analysis of several hundred of the donors because counts were too low. It was suggested by the authors that the approach could potentially be generalized to other disease states and immunological phenotypes. A later analysis found that HLA-associated TCR beta chains were more clonally expanded and had lower generation probabilities than equally common non-associated chains. In the study, approximately 160 TCR beta chains were listed as associated with cytomegalovirus. A cluster of highly shared sequence variants was judged likely to be a technical artifact of the sequencing pipeline. Most CMV-associated TCR beta chains appeared to be HLA-restricted in a later analysis, and the HLA associations seemed to be driven largely by CMV exposure.

This receptor was taken from a woman aged 25 to 45 in good health and CMV-seropositive. The V and J genes are TRBV7-8 and TRBJ2-4, with no D gene named confidently. The sequencing sample was made of PBMCs. The nucleotides are TGTGCCAGCAGCTCAAAATCGGGTGGCCCCCCCAAAAACATTCAGTACTTC. Its protein reads: CASSSKSGGPPKNIQYF.